A selection of T cell receptor beta chains follows, all from one sample in a study of blood T cell repertoires in COVID-19. Measured with immunoSEQ multiplex PCR; TCRdb has only the in-frame clones, and not every one. The sample holds 260,000 or so clones, roughly four fifths seen once. The sample comprised peripheral blood. The source of these receptors is a woman in her sixties or seventies with acute or convalescent COVID-19. CDR3s leave out the opening cysteine and the closing phenylalanine or tryptophan. Clone size is shown for a subset of rows, as once, few, many or a class of expanded clone.

v_call: TRBV9; clone_size: NA; j_call: TRBJ2-1; cdr3_aa: ASSVQAGVYNEQF
v_call: TRBV6-2/TRBV6-3; clone_size: few; j_call: TRBJ1-5; cdr3_aa: ASSRTGDSQPQH
v_call: TRBV4-3; clone_size: NA; j_call: TRBJ1-2; cdr3_aa: ASSRGRQDFYGYT
v_call: TRBV6-6; clone_size: NA; j_call: TRBJ1-4; cdr3_aa: ASSYSGQGNEKLF
v_call: TRBV6-5; clone_size: NA; j_call: TRBJ2-3; cdr3_aa: ASSYQLSSTDTQY
v_call: TRBV9; clone_size: NA; j_call: TRBJ2-2; cdr3_aa: ASSLQGWNTGELF
v_call: TRBV5-4; clone_size: NA; j_call: TRBJ1-1; cdr3_aa: ASSLTGMNTEAF
v_call: TRBV12-2; clone_size: NA; j_call: TRBJ1-5; cdr3_aa: ASRLAQPKGPQH
v_call: TRBV28; clone_size: NA; j_call: TRBJ1-1; cdr3_aa: ASSLGGQRTEAF
v_call: TRBV10-3; clone_size: NA; j_call: TRBJ1-1; cdr3_aa: AISDPWAYGKNTEAF
v_call: TRBV10-3; clone_size: few; j_call: TRBJ1-1; cdr3_aa: AISATGMNTEAF
v_call: TRBV19; clone_size: NA; j_call: TRBJ2-1; cdr3_aa: ASSIDVEGGLRNEQF
v_call: TRBV13; clone_size: NA; j_call: TRBJ2-4; cdr3_aa: ASSSPGRGNIQY